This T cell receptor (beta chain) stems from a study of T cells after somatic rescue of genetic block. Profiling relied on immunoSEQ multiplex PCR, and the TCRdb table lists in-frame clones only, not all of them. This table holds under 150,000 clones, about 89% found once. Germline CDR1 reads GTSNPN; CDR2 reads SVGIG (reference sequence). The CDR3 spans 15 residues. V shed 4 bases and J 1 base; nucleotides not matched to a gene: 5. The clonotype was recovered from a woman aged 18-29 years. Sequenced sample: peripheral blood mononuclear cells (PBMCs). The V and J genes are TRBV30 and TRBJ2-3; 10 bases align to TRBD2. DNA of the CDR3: TGTGCCTGGATGGTAGCGGGGGGCCGCACAGATACGCAGTATTTT. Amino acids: CAWMVAGGRTDTQYF. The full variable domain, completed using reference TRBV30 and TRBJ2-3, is SQTIHQWPATLVQPVGSPLSLECTVEGTSNPNLYWYRQAAGRGLQLLFYSVGIGQISSEVPQNLSASRPQDRQFILSSKKLLLSDSGFYLCAWMVAGGRTDTQYFGPGTRLTVL.